This passage covers 24 T cell receptor beta chains from one sample sequenced in a study of cytomegalovirus exposure and HLA in healthy donors. Only in-frame clones appear in the TCRdb table, and some are missing; sequencing was by immunoSEQ multiplex PCR. The sample comprises 65,000 to 70,000 clones, around 90% of which are singletons, and around 3.2% rests with the top ten. Sequencing was carried out using PBMCs. The source of these receptors is a man aged 18 to 35 in good health and CMV-seronegative.

This sequence joins TRBV7-3 and TRBJ2-2, with 10 nucleotides matching TRBD2. This CDR3 contains 16 residues. Germline V lookup: CDR1 SGHTA, CDR2 FQGTGA. The V and J ends lost 2 bases and 1 base, in that order; junction bases with no gene match: 1. CDR3 sequence (DNA): TGTGCCAGCAGCTTACGGACTAGCGGGAACACCGGGGAGCTGTTTTTT. This encodes CASSLRTSGNTGELFF.

This rearrangement joins TRBV18 to TRBJ1-1; possibly TRBD1 for D (6 bases). The ends were cut back, 6 bases at V and 2 bases at J, with 16 bases in the middle. Per germline, CDR1 KGHSH and CDR2 LQKENI. The CDR3 loop spans 15 amino acids. CDR3 residues: CASSQRGQTNTEAFF. The DNA of the CDR3 is TGTGCCAGCTCCCAAAGAGGACAGACAAACACTGAAGCTTTCTTT.

This rearrangement joins TRBV9 to TRBJ1-5, with D uncertain. The germline V and J ends were trimmed by 4 bases and 3 bases, with 14 bases remaining between them. The CDR3 length is 15 residues. The germline V gene has CDR1 SGDLS and CDR2 YYNGEE. CDR3 DNA: TGTGCCAGCAGCACAAGCGGATATTTCAATCAGCCCCAGCATTTT. Translating it yields CASSTSGYFNQPQHF.

V is TRBV11-2 and J is TRBJ2-1; D is unresolved. The CDR3 has 15 amino acids. Germline CDR1 reads SGHAT; CDR2 reads FQNNGV. V dropped 1 base and J dropped 9 bases, with 16 bases sitting between them. CDR3 in amino acids: CASSLVGQIKPEQFF. The DNA for the CDR3 is TGTGCCAGCAGCTTAGTGGGCCAGATAAAGCCTGAGCAGTTCTTC.

This rearrangement joins TRBV27 to TRBJ2-7; maybe TRBD1 (6 bases). The V end was cut by 3 bases, the J end by 4 bases, with 10 bases between. Germline-derived CDR1 and CDR2 are MNHEY and SMNVEV (reference sequence). The CDR3 totals 13 residues. CDR3 protein: CASSFLGAYEQYF. As DNA, the CDR3 is TGTGCCAGCAGTTTTTTGGGGGCTTACGAGCAGTACTTC.

This chain's CDR3 is CASSLRPTGLAMRVDTQYF. Written as DNA, the CDR3 is TGCGCCAGCAGCCTAAGACCGACGGGACTAGCGATGAGGGTAGATACGCAGTATTTT. This chain uses TRBV4-1 with TRBJ2-3; 10 positions match TRBD2. The germline V gene encodes CDR1 MGHRA and CDR2 YSYEKL. Trimming cost V 4 bases and J 5 bases; bases outside gene matches: 18. The CDR3 has 19 amino acids.

The chain links TRBV28 to TRBJ1-1, with D possibly TRBD1 on 6 matching bases. V gave up 5 bases and J gave up 10 bases, with 26 bases separating them. The CDR3 runs 16 residues. Per the germline V gene, CDR1 is MDHEN and CDR2 is SYDVKM. For the CDR3, the DNA is TGTGCCAGCAGTCCCGCCGCTGCCGGGGGGCGTTACTCAGCTTTCTTT. Its translation: CASSPAAAGGRYSAFF.

The V and J genes are TRBV9 and TRBJ1-4; D gene ambiguous. From germline, CDR1 is SGDLS and CDR2 YYNGEE. V dropped 4 bases and J dropped 8 bases, with 18 bases sitting between them. This CDR3 has 15 amino acids. The CDR3 spells CASSSSPAGVEKLFF. For the CDR3, the DNA is TGTGCCAGCAGCTCCTCACCGGCGGGCGTAGAAAAACTGTTTTTT.

This chain uses TRBV6-6 with TRBJ1-2, with D possibly TRBD1 on 5 matching bases. CDR1 and CDR2 (germline): MNHNY, SVGAGI (reference sequence). V dropped 10 bases and J dropped 0 bases, with 12 bases sitting between them. The CDR3 has 13 residues. CDR3 region: CAIRAGPNYGYTF. The CDR3, as DNA: TGTGCCATCCGGGCAGGGCCTAACTATGGCTACACCTTC.

CDR3 coding DNA: TGTGCCAGCAGCAACGCCTGGGGGCGGACTGAAGCTTTCTTT. This encodes CASSNAWGRTEAFF. The V gene is TRBV5-6, the J gene TRBJ1-1; D may be TRBD1 (6 bases). Looked up from germline, CDR1 is SGHDT and CDR2 is YYEEEE. The CDR3 has 14 amino acids. V lost 4 bases and J lost 5, with 15 bases in between.

The chain's CDR3 is CASEWREGRADEQFF. The CDR3 bases are TGTGCCAGCGAGTGGCGGGAGGGCCGGGCTGATGAGCAGTTCTTC. The rearrangement links TRBV6-1 to TRBJ2-1; 9 bases fit TRBD2. Germline CDR1 MNHNS, CDR2 SASEGT. The CDR3 has 15 amino acids. J was trimmed by 8 bases and V by 8 bases; bases with no gene match: 13.

This rearrangement joins TRBV9 to TRBJ1-3; no clear D. The CDR3 consists of 16 residues. Germline CDR1 is SGDLS and CDR2 is YYNGEE. V dropped 4 bases and J dropped 0 bases, with 14 bases sitting between them. CDR3: CASSSSRRSSGNTIYF. CDR3 DNA sequence: TGTGCCAGCAGCTCAAGTAGACGGAGCTCTGGAAACACCATATATTTT.

A single count supports this clone. This sequence joins TRBV7-9 and TRBJ1-2; TRBD1 matches at 11 bases. The V gene end was trimmed by 5 bases and the J gene end by 3 bases; junction bases not matched to a gene: 2. Germline V gene sequence: CDR1 SEHNR, CDR2 FQNEAQ (reference sequence). The CDR3 contains 14 residues. The CDR3 nucleotides are TGTGCCAGCAGCCGGGACAGGGGGGACTATGGCTACACCTTC. Translated: CASSRDRGDYGYTF.

This chain uses TRBV28 with TRBJ2-7, with a tentative D call TRBD2 (5 bases). The CDR3 runs to 14 residues. V shed 6 bases and J shed 3 bases, with 15 bases lying between them. Germline CDR1 reads MDHEN; CDR2 reads SYDVKM. The CDR3 reads CASSPGTGSYEQYF. The CDR3 region has the DNA TGTGCCAGCAGCCCGGGAACGGGCAGCTACGAGCAGTACTTC.

The V call is TRBV5-1, the J call TRBJ2-3; no reliable D call. This CDR3 spans 15 amino acids. The V end was cut by 0 bases, the J end by 0 bases, with 8 bases between. Per the germline V gene, CDR1 is SGHRS and CDR2 is YFSETQ. The CDR3 DNA reads as TGCGCCAGCAGCTTGGCCGGTTTTAGCACAGATACGCAGTATTTT. It is translated as CASSLAGFSTDTQYF.

This chain links TRBV9 with TRBJ1-1, with 9 positions matching TRBD1. CDR3 length: 15 amino acids. J was trimmed by 1 base and V by 3 bases; bases with no gene match: 4. Looked up from germline, CDR1 is SGDLS and CDR2 is YYNGEE. CDR3 sequence reads: CASSAHRGPNTEAFF. CDR3 in DNA: TGTGCCAGCAGCGCCCACAGGGGGCCGAACACTGAAGCTTTCTTT. Supplemented by reference TRBV9 and TRBJ1-1, the full variable domain reads DSGVTQTPKHLITATGQRVTLRCSPRSGDLSVYWYQQSLDQGLQFLIQYYNGEERAKGNILERFSAQQFPDLHSELNLSSLELGDSALYFCASSAHRGPNTEAFFGQGTRLTVV.

This clone has only a few counts. The chain couples TRBV9 to TRBJ2-3; D is ambiguous. Germline V lookup: CDR1 SGDLS, CDR2 YYNGEE. CDR3 length equals 14 residues. V was shortened by 0 bases and J by 2 bases, with 7 bases between the two germline ends. In DNA, the CDR3 is TGTGCCAGCAGCGTAGATTCCCTCACAGATACGCAGTATTTT. Translation: CASSVDSLTDTQYF.

The chain links TRBV21-1 to TRBJ2-3; the DNA was not used to check the table's D call, TRBD2. TRBV21-1 is designated a pseudogene. CDR3 length: 15 amino acids. CDR3 protein: CASRSGRPDSDTQYF. The CDR3 nucleotides read TGTGCCAGCAGGAGCGGGAGGCCTGATTCAGATACGCAGTATTTT.

The CDR3 DNA reads as TGTGCCAGCAGTCCTCAGGCCCCGAGCTCTGGAAACACCATATATTTT. Protein: CASSPQAPSSGNTIYF. J is TRBJ1-3 and V is TRBV28; no definite D call. The V and J ends lost 5 bases and 0 bases respectively, with 14 bases between them. The germline V gene has CDR1 MDHEN and CDR2 SYDVKM. CDR3 size: 16 residues. The entire variable domain, with the rest obtained from reference TRBV28 and TRBJ1-3, is as follows: DVKVTQSSRYLVKRTGEKVFLECVQDMDHENMFWYRQDPGLGLRLIYFSYDVKMKEKGDIPEGYSVSREKKERFSLILESASTNQTSMYLCASSPQAPSSGNTIYFGEGSWLTVV.

The V and J genes are TRBV5-1 and TRBJ2-4, with D maybe TRBD2 (6 bases). Germline CDR1 SGHRS, CDR2 YFSETQ. This CDR3 has 17 amino acids. Trimming cost V 4 bases and J 4 bases, with 21 bases left between them. The CDR3 DNA follows: TGCGCCAGCAGCCCGTTTAGCGGTTTGGGAGTGAAAAACATTCAGTACTTC. This encodes CASSPFSGLGVKNIQYF.

The chain employs TRBV4-3 and TRBJ2-1, with D maybe TRBD2 (6 bases). This CDR3 comprises 15 residues. The V end lost 0 bases, the J end lost 6 bases, and 12 bases lay between the germline ends. In germline, CDR1 is LGHNA, CDR2 YSLEER. The CDR3 reads CASSQDGSWGNEQFF. For the CDR3, the DNA is TGCGCCAGCAGCCAAGACGGGAGTTGGGGCAATGAGCAGTTCTTC.

V and J are TRBV27 and TRBJ2-7; TRBD2 matches at 8 bases. The CDR3 has 14 amino acids. The V segment lost 4 bases and the J segment 2 bases; nucleotides outside the gene matches: 4. Germline lookup yields CDR1 MNHEY and CDR2 SMNVEV (reference sequence). The CDR3 spells CASSWTSLTYEQYF. The CDR3 region has the DNA TGTGCCAGCAGTTGGACTAGCCTAACCTACGAGCAGTACTTC.

In this sample, this clone turned up a few times. The V gene is TRBV4-3, the J gene TRBJ2-6; D is unclear. The CDR3 runs 16 residues. V was shortened by 0 bases and J by 0 bases, with 6 bases between the two germline ends. Germline CDR1 LGHNA, CDR2 YSLEER. CDR3 protein: CASSQDDTSGANVLTF. The CDR3 DNA follows: TGCGCCAGCAGCCAAGACGACACCTCTGGGGCCAACGTCCTGACTTTC.

The chain links TRBV6-1 to TRBJ1-1, with 8 bases aligning to TRBD1. The CDR3 consists of 14 residues. Per the germline V gene, CDR1 is MNHNS and CDR2 is SASEGT. V was pared by 6 bases and J by 2 bases, with 5 bases of the junction left unmatched. The CDR3 nucleotides read TGTGCCAGCAGAGGAGACAGGGGTAACACTGAAGCTTTCTTT. It is translated as CASRGDRGNTEAFF.